The table lists the clone carrying this TCR beta chain with many counts. Its antigen is still unknown. This sample stems from a study of response to subunit inactivated influenza vaccine. TCRdb fed the RT-PCR reads into MiXCR, producing one record per CDR3 protein. The repertoire has around 200,000 distinct CDR3 sequences, 14% of them found once; the top ten carry approximately 30%. Study outcomes and limitations: A suggestion made by the authors is that each seasonal influenza vaccination recruits few new T cells.

Trimming took off 4 bases at V and 2 bases at J, with 10 bases between the two ends. This CDR3 contains 14 residues. The V gene's germline CDR1 is SGHRS and CDR2 YFSETQ. Sequencing was performed on CD8+ T cells sorted from PBMCs, taken 4 to 6 days after vaccination. The chain is built from TRBV5-1 and TRBJ2-1; no clear D. The TCR comes from a man between 50 and 59 years old who received an inactivated influenza vaccine. CDR3 coding DNA: TGCGCCAGCAGCCCCCCTCAACCCTACAATGAGCAGTTCTTC. Amino acids: CASSPPQPYNEQFF.